One and the same sample provided the 30 T cell receptor beta chains below, sequenced in a study of T cells in Graves' hyperthyroidism and ophthalmopathy. Amplified TCR beta CDR3 regions derived from RNA transcripts. An initial round of RT-PCR targeting the TCR CDR3 relied on the HTBI primer set. TCRdb re-analysed the multiplex PCR reads in MiXCR, keeping a single row per CDR3 protein. This table has under 600,000 distinct CDR3 sequences, about a sixth appearing once. The sequenced sample consisted of blood. Every receptor here comes from a woman aged 40 to 49 with Graves' ophthalmopathy.

Concerning this clonotype itself: A much larger clone sits a single nucleotide away, making a read error possible. V gene TRBV5-1 combines with J gene TRBJ1-2, with 7 bases aligning to TRBD1. Unmatched junction bases numbered 10, after V lost 8 bases and J lost 6 bases. In germline, CDR1 is SGHRS, CDR2 YFSETQ. The CDR3 length is 13 residues. CDR3 amino acids: CASRTGLNHGYTF. CDR3 nucleotide sequence: TGCGCCAGTCGGACAGGACTGAACCATGGCTACACCTTC.

This clonotype has at least ten counts. This chain connects TRBV20-1 to TRBJ2-7, with D tentatively TRBD1 (5 bases). The CDR3 runs 12 residues. Germline assignment: CDR1 DFQATT and CDR2 SNEGSKA (reference sequence). The V gene lost 3 bases and the J gene lost 7 bases, with 13 bases spanning the gap. CDR3 in amino acids: CSASGPTVEQYF. CDR3 DNA: TGCAGTGCTAGCGGACCGACAGTAGAGCAGTACTTC.

About this clonotype: A much larger clonotype is one base distant, so this may be a read error. The gene calls are TRBV6-1 and TRBJ1-6; D possibly corresponds to TRBD1 (5 bases). This CDR3 comprises 18 residues. In germline, CDR1 is MNHNS, CDR2 SASEGT. The V gene lost 6 bases and the J gene lost 0 bases, with 18 bases spanning the gap. Here the CDR3 reads CASSARGREGSYNSPLHF. The DNA of the CDR3 is TGTGCCAGCAGCGCGAGGGGAAGGGAAGGCTCCTATAATTCACCCCTCCACTTT.

This clonotype was detected only a few times. One end of the junction does not line up with germline, which may come from a read error. This chain uses TRBV18 with TRBJ2-5; D is unclear. CDR3 length equals 13 residues. CDR1 is KGHSH, CDR2 LQKENI, per germline. The CDR3 DNA reads as TGTACCAGCTCACCGCCCGGACAAGAGACCCAGTACTTC. This sequence encodes CTSSPPGQETQYF.

The chain joins TRBV6-2 or TRBV6-3 to TRBJ1-5; possibly TRBD1 for D (5 bases). Trimming removed 9 bases at V and 3 bases at J, with 9 bases between. Germline CDR1 MNHEY, CDR2 SVGEGT. The CDR3 has 12 amino acids. The CDR3 DNA is TGTGCCAGTAGACAGACCAATCAGCCCCAGCATTTT. Translating gives CASRQTNQPQHF.

This clonotype has a count of ten or more. This chain joins TRBV6-2 or TRBV6-3 and TRBJ2-3, with 11 bases identical to TRBD2. V was pared by 6 bases and J by 3 bases, with 8 bases of the junction left unmatched. Germline loops: CDR1 MNHEY, CDR2 SVGEGT. The CDR3 contains 16 residues. The CDR3 bases are TGTGCCAGCAGACCTATGACTAGCGGGGAAACAGATACGCAGTATTTT. Translating gives CASRPMTSGETDTQYF.

V is TRBV12-3 or TRBV12-4 and J is TRBJ1-6; D may be TRBD1 (5 bases). The CDR3 is made up of 14 amino acids. The germline V and J ends were trimmed by 2 bases and 6 bases, with 8 bases remaining between them. The CDR3 protein is CASSLLDINSPLHF. The CDR3 DNA follows: TGTGCCAGCAGTTTACTGGACATTAATTCACCCCTCCACTTT.

Many counts were recorded for this clonotype. This chain connects TRBV11-2 to TRBJ2-2; tentatively, D is TRBD1 (5 bases). Germline V gives CDR1 SGHAT, CDR2 FQNNGV. The germline V and J ends were trimmed by 2 bases and 7 bases, with 8 bases remaining between them. The CDR3 spans 13 residues. The CDR3 spells CASSLRGNGELFF. In DNA, the CDR3 is TGTGCCAGCAGCTTAAGGGGTAACGGGGAGCTGTTTTTT.

Many counts were recorded for this clonotype. V is TRBV12-3 or TRBV12-4 and J is TRBJ1-6; tentative D call: TRBD1 (5 bases). The V gene lost 7 bases and the J gene lost 8 bases, with 12 bases spanning the gap. The CDR3 contains 13 residues. The CDR3 protein is CASNRGTDSPLHF. The CDR3 DNA sequence: TGTGCCAGCAACCGGGGCACAGATTCACCCCTCCACTTT.

Points on this clonotype: Mismatch with germline at one junction end may stem from a read error. J is TRBJ2-2 and V is TRBV29-1, with D possibly called TRBD1 or TRBD2 (5 bases each). CDR1 is SQVTM, CDR2 ANQGSEA, per germline. This CDR3 has 13 residues. CDR3 amino acids: CSVDRGRTGELSF. The CDR3 DNA reads as TGCAGCGTTGATAGGGGAAGAACCGGGGAGCTGTCTTTT.

This clonotype has at least ten counts. The chain combines TRBV5-1 with TRBJ1-1, with D unresolved. CDR3 size: 14 residues. The ends were cut back, 0 bases at V and 2 bases at J, with 8 bases in the middle. CDR1 is SGHRS and CDR2 is YFSETQ in the germline V gene. The CDR3 DNA reads as TGCGCCAGCAGCTTGGCCGAGAGAAACACTGAAGCTTTCTTT. This codes for CASSLAERNTEAFF.

The chain joins TRBV20-1 to TRBJ1-1; TRBD1 is a possible D gene (6 bases). The CDR3 has 15 amino acids. V dropped 6 bases and J dropped 4 bases, with 21 bases sitting between them. Germline V lookup: CDR1 DFQATT, CDR2 SNEGSKA (reference sequence). The CDR3 region is CSASREGVIGTEAFF. As DNA, the CDR3 is TGCAGTGCCTCCCGAGAGGGGGTCATTGGCACTGAAGCTTTCTTT.

This clonotype has a count of ten or more. The rearrangement uses TRBV11-3 and TRBJ2-5; 9 bases fit TRBD2. In germline, CDR1 is SGHNT, CDR2 YENEEA. This CDR3 comprises 16 residues. Trimming took 1 base from V and 0 from J; bases not matched to a gene: 3. DNA of the CDR3: TGTGCCAGCAGCTTAGGAGCGGGGGGATACCAAGAGACCCAGTACTTC. Its translation is CASSLGAGGYQETQYF. Supplemented by reference TRBV11-3 and TRBJ2-5, the full variable domain reads EAGVVQSPRYKIIEKKQPVAFWCNPISGHNTLYWYLQNLGQGPELLIRYENEEAVDDSQLPKDRFSAERLKGVDSTLKIQPAELGDSAVYLCASSLGAGGYQETQYFGPGTRLLVL.

This rearrangement joins TRBV9 to TRBJ2-3, with D possibly being TRBD1 (6 bases). The germline V gene encodes CDR1 SGDLS and CDR2 YYNGEE. This CDR3 region has 15 residues. Trimming took 5 bases from V and 2 from J, leaving 15 bases between them. The CDR3 protein is CASSGQPKSTDTQYF. The DNA for the CDR3 is TGTGCCAGCAGTGGACAGCCCAAATCCACAGATACGCAGTATTTT.

This clonotype was detected a few times. The rearrangement uses TRBV20-1 and TRBJ1-2; D gene unclear. CDR3 length: 12 amino acids. The V gene's germline CDR1 is DFQATT and CDR2 SNEGSKA (reference sequence). Trimming pared 4 bases from V and 3 bases from J, leaving 9 bases between. The CDR3 region has the DNA TGCAGTGCTAAGGGCTGGGACTATGGCTACACCTTC. Translation: CSAKGWDYGYTF.

The sample holds many counts of this clonotype. This chain joins TRBV7-6 and TRBJ2-2; D perhaps matches TRBD1 (6 bases). From germline, CDR1 is SGHVS and CDR2 FNYEAQ. Trimming removed 6 bases from V and 7 bases from J, with 15 bases in between. This CDR3 has 14 residues. The chain's CDR3 is CASSSPYRDGELFF. The CDR3, as DNA: TGTGCCAGCAGTTCACCATACAGGGACGGGGAGCTGTTTTTT.

The V call is TRBV28, the J call TRBJ1-2; D gene ambiguous. Per the germline V gene, CDR1 is MDHEN and CDR2 is SYDVKM. V was cut by 3 bases and J by 0 bases, with 11 bases left in between. The CDR3 has 15 amino acids. Here the CDR3 reads CASSFSGSTNYGYTF. The CDR3 DNA is TGTGCCAGCAGTTTTTCGGGCAGTACTAACTATGGCTACACCTTC.

This clonotype has at least ten counts. This chain uses TRBV10-3 with TRBJ2-7; 10 bases agree with TRBD1. From germline, CDR1 is ENHRY and CDR2 SYGVKD. After removal of 6 bases from V and 7 bases from J, the junction contained 6 bases not matched to a gene. The CDR3 has 13 amino acids. CDR3 in DNA: TGTGCCATCAGGTCCGGGACAGGGGAAGAGCAGTACTTC. Residues: CAIRSGTGEEQYF.

About this clonotype itself: Being one base from a much bigger clone, this may be a read error. The chain links TRBV20-1 to TRBJ2-3; 8 nucleotides align to TRBD2. This CDR3 has 15 amino acids. Germline values: CDR1 DFQATT, CDR2 SNEGSKA (reference sequence). The CDR3 protein is CNARAGGGFTDTQYF. CDR3 bases: TGCAATGCTAGAGCCGGGGGGGGTTTCACAGATACGCAGTATTTT.

This clonotype was found a few times. The J gene is TRBJ2-7, the V gene TRBV6-1, with 8 bases matching TRBD2. Germline V gene lookup returns CDR1 MNHNS and CDR2 SASEGT. The CDR3 contains 13 residues. Germline trimming cut 6 bases from V and 9 bases from J; bases unmatched to any gene: 10. CDR3 region: CASSSSGSYGQYF. The CDR3 DNA sequence: TGTGCCAGCAGCTCTAGCGGGTCCTATGGGCAGTACTTC.

This clonotype was recorded once. This may come from a read error, since a much larger clone is one base off. The chain has TRBV18 and TRBJ2-2; possible D gene TRBD2, 5 bases. The germline V gene has CDR1 KGHSH and CDR2 LQKENI. CDR3 length: 14 residues. DNA of the CDR3: TGTGCCAGCTCACCAAAACAGTCAACCGGGGAGCTGCTTTTT. Residues: CASSPKQSTGELLF.

This clonotype appeared many times. The CDR3 is CASSPPTSGGWNEQFF. As DNA, the CDR3 is TGTGCCAGCAGCCCCCCGACTAGCGGGGGATGGAATGAGCAGTTCTTC. V usage is TRBV3-1 and J usage is TRBJ2-1; 12 bases are shared with TRBD2. Germline V gives CDR1 LGHDT, CDR2 YNNKEL (reference sequence). V was clipped by 4 bases and J by 7 bases; unmatched bases: 8. CDR3 size: 16 residues.

This chain uses TRBV19 with TRBJ1-6; D is unclear. Trimming took 5 bases from V and 10 from J, leaving 21 bases between them. The CDR3 runs 16 residues. CDR1 and CDR2 (germline): LNHDA, SQIVND (reference sequence). The CDR3 DNA is TGTGCCAGTAGTTTTAACCAGGCCACCGATGGGTCACCCCTCCACTTT. Its translation: CASSFNQATDGSPLHF.

This clonotype was recorded at least ten times. This rearrangement joins TRBV11-3 to TRBJ2-5, with D perhaps TRBD1 (5 bases). CDR3 length: 13 amino acids. Germline CDR1 reads SGHNT; CDR2 reads YENEEA. Trimming took off 4 bases at V and 1 base at J, with 7 bases between the two ends. CDR3 sequence reads: CASSSGFQETQYF. The CDR3 nucleotides read TGTGCCAGCAGCTCAGGGTTCCAAGAGACCCAGTACTTC.

On this clonotype: A much bigger clone sits one base away, suggesting this may be a read error. This chain uses TRBV18 with TRBJ2-5, with 10 nucleotides matching TRBD1. CDR3 length: 15 amino acids. CDR1 is KGHSH, CDR2 LQKENI, per germline. V was pared by 2 bases and J by 2 bases, with 2 bases of the junction left unmatched. This chain's CDR3 is CASSPGTGAQETQYF. In DNA, the CDR3 is TGTGCCAGCTCACCAGGGACAGGGGCTCAAGAGACCCAGTACTTC.

This clonotype was counted many times. The rearrangement uses TRBV5-1 and TRBJ1-1; D unresolved. The CDR3 contains 12 residues. The germline V and J ends were trimmed by 3 bases and 6 bases, with 9 bases remaining between them. The V gene's germline CDR1 is SGHRS and CDR2 YFSETQ. This CDR3 reads CASSSGGAEAFF. CDR3 sequence (DNA): TGCGCCAGCAGCTCCGGAGGAGCTGAAGCTTTCTTT.

This clonotype was seen a handful of times. The rearrangement links TRBV28 to TRBJ2-6, with D unresolved. The CDR3 is 16 residues long. V lost 4 bases to trimming and J lost 0 bases, with 10 bases between them. Germline loops: CDR1 MDHEN, CDR2 SYDVKM. CDR3 nucleotide sequence: TGTGCCAGCAGTTCCGACCGTAGCTCTGGGGCCAACGTCCTGACTTTC. It yields the protein CASSSDRSSGANVLTF.

In its sample, this clonotype was seen a few times. V is TRBV9 and J is TRBJ1-4; no clear D. Trimming left V 3 bases short and J 0 bases short, with 15 bases between. Germline values: CDR1 SGDLS, CDR2 YYNGEE. This CDR3 spans 17 amino acids. CDR3 sequence (DNA): TGTGCCAGCAGCGAAAGAGGGTTCTCGGCAACTAATGAAAAACTGTTTTTT. Protein: CASSERGFSATNEKLFF.

The chain links TRBV6-1 to TRBJ1-2; 7 nucleotides line up with TRBD1. The V gene end was trimmed by 6 bases and the J gene end by 8 bases; junction bases not matched to a gene: 9. The CDR3 extends over 13 amino acids. Germline CDR1 MNHNS, CDR2 SASEGT. Here the CDR3 reads CASRKAGGRGYTF. Written as DNA, the CDR3 is TGTGCCAGCAGAAAAGCAGGGGGAAGGGGCTACACCTTC.

This clonotype has just a few counts. This chain links TRBV5-4 with TRBJ2-3; the D gene could be TRBD1 or TRBD2 (5 bases each). Germline-derived CDR1 and CDR2 are SGHNT and YYREEE (reference sequence). The CDR3 is made up of 15 amino acids. V shed 0 bases and J shed 2 bases, with 10 bases lying between them. The CDR3 DNA sequence: TGTGCCAGCAGCTTGGAGGTGGGACCCACAGATACGCAGTATTTT. Its translation is CASSLEVGPTDTQYF.